The clone carrying this T cell receptor beta chain was seen only a few times. This CDR3 spans 16 amino acids. The V gene's germline CDR1 is MDHEN and CDR2 SYDVKM. Trimming took off 5 bases at V and 4 bases at J, with 18 bases between the two ends. PCR was performed using 60 Vbeta and 13 Jbeta primers. The repertoire was sequenced with immunoSEQ multiplex PCR; TCRdb's copy has only in-frame clones and lacks some. The data contain 150,000 or so clones, approximately 71% of them singletons. The sample is drawn from a study of cytomegalovirus exposure and HLA in healthy donors. The sequence derives from a man between 18 and 29 years old in good health and CMV-seropositive. J is TRBJ2-1 and V is TRBV28; D might be TRBD2 (6 bases). Sequencing was done on a sample of PBMCs. The CDR3 nucleotides are TGTGCCAGCAGTGGCGCGGGGACCGCCGAATACAATGAGCAGTTCTTC. Its protein product is CASSGAGTAEYNEQFF.